This T cell receptor beta chain originates from a study of blood T cell repertoires in COVID-19. Study-level information: Collection of acute and convalescent COVID-19 samples took place in the United States, Italy and Spain. T cells, B-cell-depleted T cells, or PBMCs supplied cDNA or gDNA.

This clone appeared a single time. Original methodology: Cell counts per sample came from amplifying reference gene primers. The method was immunoSEQ multiplex PCR; TCRdb's version includes in-frame clones alone and lacks a portion of them. V and J calls and clone size are given by that table; D and trimming were obtained from the DNA. The sample contains about 120,000 clones, 60% to 85% of which appear only once. The clonotype originates from a man in his 70s with acute or convalescent COVID-19. Sequenced: peripheral blood.

This CDR3 is CATSRDQRGYGYTF. The CDR3 nucleotides are TGTGCCACCAGCAGAGATCAAAGGGGGTATGGCTACACCTTC. This chain connects TRBV15 to TRBJ1-2, with a weak D call TRBD1 (6 bases). The germline CDR1 and CDR2 sequences are LNHNV and YYDKDF (reference sequence). This CDR3 is built from 14 residues. V shed 0 bases and J shed 5 bases, with 10 bases lying between them.